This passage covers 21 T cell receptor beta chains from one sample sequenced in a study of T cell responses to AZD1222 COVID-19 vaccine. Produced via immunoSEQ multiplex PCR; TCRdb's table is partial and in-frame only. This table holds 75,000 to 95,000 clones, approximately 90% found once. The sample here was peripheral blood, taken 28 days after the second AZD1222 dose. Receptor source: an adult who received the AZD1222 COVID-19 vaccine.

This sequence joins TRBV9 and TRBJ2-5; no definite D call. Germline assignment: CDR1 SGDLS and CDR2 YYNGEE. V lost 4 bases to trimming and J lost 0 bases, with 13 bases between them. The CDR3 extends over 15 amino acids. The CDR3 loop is CASSPYSSYQETQYF. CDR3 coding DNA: TGTGCCAGCAGCCCTTACTCCTCGTACCAAGAGACCCAGTACTTC.

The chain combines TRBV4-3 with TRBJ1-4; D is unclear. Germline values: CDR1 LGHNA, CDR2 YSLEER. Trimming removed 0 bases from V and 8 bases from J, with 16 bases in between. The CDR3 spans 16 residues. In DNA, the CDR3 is TGCGCCAGCAGCCAAGAAAGGCACGGTGGGGTCGAAAAACTGTTTTTT. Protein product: CASSQERHGGVEKLFF.

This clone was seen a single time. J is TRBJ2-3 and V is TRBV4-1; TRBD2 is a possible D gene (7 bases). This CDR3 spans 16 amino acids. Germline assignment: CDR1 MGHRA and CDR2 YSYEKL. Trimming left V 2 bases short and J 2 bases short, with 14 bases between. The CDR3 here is CASSQRSGGATDTQYF. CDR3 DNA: TGCGCCAGCAGCCAAAGATCTGGGGGGGCCACAGATACGCAGTATTTT.

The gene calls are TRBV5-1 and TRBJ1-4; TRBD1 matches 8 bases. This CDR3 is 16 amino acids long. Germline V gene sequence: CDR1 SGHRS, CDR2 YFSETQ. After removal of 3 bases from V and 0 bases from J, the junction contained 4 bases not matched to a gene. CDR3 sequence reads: CASSWGDRTTNEKLFF. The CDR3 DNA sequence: TGCGCCAGCAGCTGGGGGGACAGGACAACTAATGAAAAACTGTTTTTT.

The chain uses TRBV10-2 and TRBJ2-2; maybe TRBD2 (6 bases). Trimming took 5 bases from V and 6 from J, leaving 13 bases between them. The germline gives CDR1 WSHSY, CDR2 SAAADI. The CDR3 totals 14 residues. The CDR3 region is CASSQEWGAGELFF. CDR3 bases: TGCGCCAGCAGTCAAGAATGGGGGGCCGGGGAGCTGTTTTTT.

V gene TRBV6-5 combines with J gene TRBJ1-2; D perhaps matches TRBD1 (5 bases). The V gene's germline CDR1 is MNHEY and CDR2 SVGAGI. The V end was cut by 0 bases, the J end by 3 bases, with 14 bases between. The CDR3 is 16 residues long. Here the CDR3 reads CASSYSTAGKDYGYTF. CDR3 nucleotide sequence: TGTGCCAGCAGTTACTCTACGGCAGGGAAGGACTATGGCTACACCTTC.

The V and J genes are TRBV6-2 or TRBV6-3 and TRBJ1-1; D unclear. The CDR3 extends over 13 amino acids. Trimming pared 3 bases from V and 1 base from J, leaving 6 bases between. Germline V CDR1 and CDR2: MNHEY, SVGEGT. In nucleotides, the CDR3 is TGTGCCAGCAGTTATATAGGGAACACTGAAGCTTTCTTT. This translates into CASSYIGNTEAFF.

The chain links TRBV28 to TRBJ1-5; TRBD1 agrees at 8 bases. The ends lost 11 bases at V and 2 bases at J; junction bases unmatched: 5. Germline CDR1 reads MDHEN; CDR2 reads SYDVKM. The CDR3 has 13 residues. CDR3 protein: CAGGQGGNQPQHF. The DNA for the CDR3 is TGTGCCGGCGGACAGGGCGGCAATCAGCCCCAGCATTTT. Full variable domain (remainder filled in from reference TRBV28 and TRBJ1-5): DVKVTQSSRYLVKRTGEKVFLECVQDMDHENMFWYRQDPGLGLRLIYFSYDVKMKEKGDIPEGYSVSREKKERFSLILESASTNQTSMYLCAGGQGGNQPQHFGDGTRLSIL.

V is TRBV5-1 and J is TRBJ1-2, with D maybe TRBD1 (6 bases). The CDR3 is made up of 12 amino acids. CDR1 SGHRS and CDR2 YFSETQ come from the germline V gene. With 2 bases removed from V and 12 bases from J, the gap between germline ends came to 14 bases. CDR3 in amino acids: CASSFTGAGDTF. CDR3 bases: TGCGCCAGCAGCTTCACGGGGGCGGGAGACACCTTC.

CDR3: CASSEFGTGNTGELFF. The CDR3 DNA is TGCGCCAGCAGTGAGTTCGGGACAGGGAACACCGGGGAGCTGTTTTTT. The chain is built from TRBV10-1 and TRBJ2-2; 8 bases are a match to TRBD1. The CDR3 consists of 16 residues. The trim removed 1 base at V and 1 base at J, leaving 2 bases unmatched. Germline V gives CDR1 WNHNN, CDR2 SYGVQD (reference sequence).

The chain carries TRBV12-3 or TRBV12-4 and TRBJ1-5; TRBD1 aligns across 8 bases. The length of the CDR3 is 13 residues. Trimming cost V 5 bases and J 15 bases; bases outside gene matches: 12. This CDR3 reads CASSLGGGDRRHF. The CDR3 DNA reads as TGTGCCAGCAGTCTAGGGGGAGGGGACAGGAGGCATTTT.

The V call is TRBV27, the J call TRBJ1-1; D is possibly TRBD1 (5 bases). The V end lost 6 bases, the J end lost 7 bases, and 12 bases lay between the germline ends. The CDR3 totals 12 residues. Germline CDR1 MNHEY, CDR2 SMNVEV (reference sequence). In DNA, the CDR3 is TGTGCCAGCAGCCCCTGGGGCGGTGAAGCTTTCTTT. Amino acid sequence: CASSPWGGEAFF.

CDR3 sequence reads: CASSEVGTDTQYF. CDR3 DNA sequence: TGTGCCAGCAGTGAGGTCGGCACAGATACGCAGTATTTT. The chain has TRBV2 and TRBJ2-3; no reliable D call. CDR3 length: 13 amino acids. Germline assignment: CDR1 SNHLY and CDR2 FYNNEI. Trimming pared 3 bases from V and 1 base from J, leaving 5 bases between.

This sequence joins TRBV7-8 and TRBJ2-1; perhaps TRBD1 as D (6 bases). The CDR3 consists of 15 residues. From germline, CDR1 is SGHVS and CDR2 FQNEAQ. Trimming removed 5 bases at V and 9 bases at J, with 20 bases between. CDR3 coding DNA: TGTGCCAGCAGCGACCCGGGACATGAGGGCTCTGAGCAGTTCTTC. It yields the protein CASSDPGHEGSEQFF. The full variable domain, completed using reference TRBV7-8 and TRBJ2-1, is GAGVSQSPRYKVAKRGQDVALRCDPISGHVSLFWYQQALGQGPEFLTYFQNEAQLDKSGLPSDRFFAERPEGSVSTLKIQRTQQEDSAVYLCASSDPGHEGSEQFFGPGTRLTVL.

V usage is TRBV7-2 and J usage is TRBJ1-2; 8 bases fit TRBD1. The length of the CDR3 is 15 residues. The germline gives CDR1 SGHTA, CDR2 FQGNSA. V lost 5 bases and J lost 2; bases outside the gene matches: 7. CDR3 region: CASSTAGGTNYGYTF. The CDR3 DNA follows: TGTGCCAGCAGCACCGCAGGGGGCACGAACTATGGCTACACCTTC.

The CDR3 protein is CASSPGLELEAFF. DNA of the CDR3: TGTGCCAGCAGCCCGGGACTGGAACTTGAAGCTTTCTTT. This chain links TRBV9 with TRBJ1-1; tentatively, D is TRBD1 (5 bases). CDR1 SGDLS and CDR2 YYNGEE come from the germline V gene. Trimming took 4 bases from V and 7 from J, leaving 14 bases between them. The CDR3 has 13 residues.

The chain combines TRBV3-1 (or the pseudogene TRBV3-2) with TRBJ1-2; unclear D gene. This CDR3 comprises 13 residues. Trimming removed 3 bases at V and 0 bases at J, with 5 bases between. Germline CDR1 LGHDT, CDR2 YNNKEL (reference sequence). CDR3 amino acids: CASSHGTNYGYTF. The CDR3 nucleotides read TGTGCCAGCAGCCATGGGACTAACTATGGCTACACCTTC.

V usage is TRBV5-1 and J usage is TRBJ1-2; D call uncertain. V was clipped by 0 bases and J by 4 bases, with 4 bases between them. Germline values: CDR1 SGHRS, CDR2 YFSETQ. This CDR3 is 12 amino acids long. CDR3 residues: CASSLDGYGYTF. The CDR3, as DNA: TGCGCCAGCAGCTTGGACGGCTATGGCTACACCTTC.

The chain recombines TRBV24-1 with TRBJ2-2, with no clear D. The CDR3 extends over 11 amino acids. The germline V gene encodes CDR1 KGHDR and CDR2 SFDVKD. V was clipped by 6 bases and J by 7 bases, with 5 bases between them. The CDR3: CATSSGGELFF. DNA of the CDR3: TGTGCCACCAGTTCCGGCGGGGAGCTGTTTTTT.

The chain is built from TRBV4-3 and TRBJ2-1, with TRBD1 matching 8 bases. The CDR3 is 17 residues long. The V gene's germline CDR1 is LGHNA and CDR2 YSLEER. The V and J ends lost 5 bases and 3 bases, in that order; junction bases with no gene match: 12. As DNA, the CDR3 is TGCGCCAGCAGCACCCGACTGGGACAGGATATCTACAATGAGCAGTTCTTC. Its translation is CASSTRLGQDIYNEQFF.

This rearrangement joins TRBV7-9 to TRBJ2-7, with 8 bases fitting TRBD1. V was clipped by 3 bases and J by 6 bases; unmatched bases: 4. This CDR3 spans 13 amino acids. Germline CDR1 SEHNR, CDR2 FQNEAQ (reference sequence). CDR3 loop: CASSLDRVSEQYV. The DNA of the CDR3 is TGTGCCAGCAGCTTGGACAGGGTAAGCGAGCAGTACGTC.